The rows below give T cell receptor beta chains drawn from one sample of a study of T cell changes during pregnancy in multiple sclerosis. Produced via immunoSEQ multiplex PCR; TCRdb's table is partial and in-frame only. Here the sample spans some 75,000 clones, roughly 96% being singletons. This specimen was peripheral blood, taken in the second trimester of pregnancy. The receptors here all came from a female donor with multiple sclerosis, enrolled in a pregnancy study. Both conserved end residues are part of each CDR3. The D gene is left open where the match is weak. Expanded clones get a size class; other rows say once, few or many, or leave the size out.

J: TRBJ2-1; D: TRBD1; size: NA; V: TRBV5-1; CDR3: CASTAGTGGVNEQFF; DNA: TGCGCCAGCACCGCCGGGACAGGGGGTGTCAATGAGCAGTTCTTC
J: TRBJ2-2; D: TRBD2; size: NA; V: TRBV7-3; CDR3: CASSPRLAANTGELFF; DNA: TGTGCCAGCAGCCCAAGACTAGCAGCGAACACCGGGGAGCTGTTTTTT
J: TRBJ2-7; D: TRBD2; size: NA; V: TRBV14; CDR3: CASSPSGGRTAYEQYF; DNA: TGTGCCAGCAGCCCTTCGGGCGGGAGAACAGCCTACGAGCAGTACTTC
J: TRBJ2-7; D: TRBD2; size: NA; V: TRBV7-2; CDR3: CASSLDLAGVGFYEQYF; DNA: TGTGCCAGCAGCTTAGATTTAGCGGGAGTTGGGTTCTACGAGCAGTACTTC
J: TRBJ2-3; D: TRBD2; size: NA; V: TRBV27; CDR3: CASSLEASGSSRRTDTQYF; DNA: TGTGCCAGCAGTTTAGAGGCTAGCGGGAGCTCAAGGCGGACAGATACGCAGTATTTT
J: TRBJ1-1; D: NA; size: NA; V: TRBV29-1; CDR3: CSVASLRGRSNTEAFF; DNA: TGCAGCGTTGCTTCCCTAAGGGGTCGGTCTAACACTGAAGCTTTCTTT
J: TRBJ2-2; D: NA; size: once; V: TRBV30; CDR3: CAWSGGHAGTGELFF; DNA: TGTGCCTGGAGTGGAGGCCACGCGGGCACCGGGGAGCTGTTTTTT
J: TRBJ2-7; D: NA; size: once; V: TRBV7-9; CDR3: CASSSGTYSYEQYF; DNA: TGTGCCAGCAGCTCCGGGACATACTCCTACGAGCAGTACTTC
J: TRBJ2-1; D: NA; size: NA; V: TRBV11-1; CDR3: CASSLGANEQFF; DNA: TGTGCCAGCAGCTTAGGGGCGAATGAGCAGTTCTTC
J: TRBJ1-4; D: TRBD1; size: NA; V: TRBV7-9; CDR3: CASRRTGDEKLFF; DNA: TGTGCCAGCCGCCGGACAGGGGACGAAAAACTGTTTTTT
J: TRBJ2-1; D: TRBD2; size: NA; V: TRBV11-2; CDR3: CASSLDLGSGRFRIYNEQFF; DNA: TGTGCCAGCAGCTTAGATCTAGGTAGCGGGAGGTTCCGAATCTACAATGAGCAGTTCTTC
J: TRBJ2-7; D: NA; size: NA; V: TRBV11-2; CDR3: CASSLDREGPYEQYF; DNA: TGTGCCAGCAGCTTAGATCGGGAAGGGCCCTACGAGCAGTACTTC
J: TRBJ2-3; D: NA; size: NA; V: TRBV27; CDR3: CASRAVRLADTQYF; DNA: TGTGCCAGCAGAGCGGTTCGGCTGGCAGATACGCAGTATTTT
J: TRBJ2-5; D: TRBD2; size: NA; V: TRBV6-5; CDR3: CASSLTSVAETQYF; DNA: TGTGCCAGCAGTCTGACTAGCGTGGCAGAGACCCAGTACTTC
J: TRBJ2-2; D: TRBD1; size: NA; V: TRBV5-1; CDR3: CASSPRTGATGELFF; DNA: TGCGCCAGCAGTCCCAGGACAGGGGCCACCGGGGAGCTGTTTTTT
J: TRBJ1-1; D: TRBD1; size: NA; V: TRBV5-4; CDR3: CASSRRGGHTEAFF; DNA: TGTGCCAGCAGCCGTAGAGGGGGCCACACTGAAGCTTTCTTT
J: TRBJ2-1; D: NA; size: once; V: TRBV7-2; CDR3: CASRGGGYNEQFF; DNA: TGTGCCAGCAGAGGTGGAGGGTACAATGAGCAGTTCTTC
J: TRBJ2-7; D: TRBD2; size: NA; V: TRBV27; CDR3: CASSLASGTYEQYF; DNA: TGTGCCAGCAGTTTAGCTAGCGGCACCTACGAGCAGTACTTC
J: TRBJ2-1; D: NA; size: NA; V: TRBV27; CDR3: CASSLAQSNNEQFF; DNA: TGTGCCAGCAGTCTAGCCCAATCAAACAATGAGCAGTTCTTC
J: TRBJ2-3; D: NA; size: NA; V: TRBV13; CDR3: CASSLAGGGDTQYF; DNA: TGTGCCAGCAGCTTAGCGGGGGGCGGAGATACGCAGTATTTT
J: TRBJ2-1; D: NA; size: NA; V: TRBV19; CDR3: CASSMLGRDRHNEQFF; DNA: TGTGCCAGTAGTATGTTGGGGAGAGACAGGCACAATGAGCAGTTCTTC
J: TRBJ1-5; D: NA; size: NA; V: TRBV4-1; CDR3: CASSGQQLSNQPQHF; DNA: TGCGCCAGCAGTGGGCAGCAGCTTAGCAATCAGCCCCAGCATTTT
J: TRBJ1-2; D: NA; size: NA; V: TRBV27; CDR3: CASTTPGSNYGYTF; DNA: TGTGCCAGCACCACCCCTGGCTCTAACTATGGCTACACCTTC
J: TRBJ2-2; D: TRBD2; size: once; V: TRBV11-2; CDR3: CASSRPGLAAGLTGELFF; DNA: TGTGCCAGCAGCCGTCCGGGACTAGCGGCCGGACTTACCGGGGAGCTGTTTTTT
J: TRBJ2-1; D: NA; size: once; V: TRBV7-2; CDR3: CASSPYSEQFF; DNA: TGTGCCAGCAGCCCCTACAGTGAGCAGTTCTTC
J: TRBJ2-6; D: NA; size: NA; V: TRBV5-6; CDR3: CASSLYIGANVLTF; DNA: TGTGCCAGCAGCTTGTACATCGGGGCCAACGTCCTGACTTTC
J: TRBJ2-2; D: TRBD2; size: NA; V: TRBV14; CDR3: CASRSGGPISGELFF; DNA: TGTGCCAGCAGGTCGGGGGGGCCCATCTCCGGGGAGCTGTTTTTT
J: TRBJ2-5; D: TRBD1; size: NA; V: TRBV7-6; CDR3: CASSPFRGGQGRETQYF; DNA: TGTGCCAGCAGCCCCTTTAGGGGGGGACAGGGGAGAGAGACCCAGTACTTC
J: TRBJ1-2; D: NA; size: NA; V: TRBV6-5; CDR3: CASSYSRGNYGYTF; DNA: TGTGCCAGCAGTTACTCCAGAGGTAACTATGGCTACACCTTC
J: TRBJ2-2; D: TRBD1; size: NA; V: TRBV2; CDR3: CASYRGLNTGELFF; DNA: TGTGCCAGCTACAGGGGGCTGAACACCGGGGAGCTGTTTTTT
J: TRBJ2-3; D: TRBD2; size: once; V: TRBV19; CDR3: CASSIFGRAGITDTQYF; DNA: TGTGCCAGTAGTATTTTTGGTCGAGCGGGGATAACAGATACGCAGTATTTT
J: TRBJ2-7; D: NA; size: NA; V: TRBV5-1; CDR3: CASSLAKETGSIYEQYF; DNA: TGCGCCAGCAGCTTGGCCAAAGAGACAGGAAGTATCTACGAGCAGTACTTC
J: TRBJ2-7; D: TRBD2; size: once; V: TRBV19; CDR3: CASSPSGTSGYEQYF; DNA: TGTGCCAGTAGTCCCTCCGGGACTAGCGGTTACGAGCAGTACTTC
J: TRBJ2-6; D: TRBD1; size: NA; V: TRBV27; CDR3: CASSRGQGRSLGANVLTF; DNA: TGTGCCAGCAGCCGTGGACAGGGGAGGTCTCTGGGGGCCAACGTCCTGACTTTC
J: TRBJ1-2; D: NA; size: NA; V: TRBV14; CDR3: CASSPTLYYGYTF; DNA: TGTGCCAGCAGCCCCACCCTATACTATGGCTACACCTTC